The entry below gives a single T cell receptor beta chain sequence along with its context. The antigen is undetermined. Generated by immunoSEQ multiplex PCR, the TCRdb table keeps only in-frame clones and is missing some. The sample contains about 1,500 clones, roughly 27% of which appear only once. The source of the sample is a study of T cells in localized non-small cell lung cancer. Study-wide results and caveats: In uninvolved adjacent lung, T cell clonality reached its highest value, exceeding tumor. Owing to sequencing of a solitary tumor region, heterogeneity cannot be discounted. Median detection of top 100 tumor clones in adjacent lung was under 75 clones.

Specimen: lung tumor tissue, collected before any cancer treatment. The sequence derives from a woman between 40 and 69 years old with stage II lung adenocarcinoma.

The chain's CDR3 is CASSYQSGEGGNTEAFF. CDR3 coding DNA: TGTGCCAGCTCCTACCAGAGTGGAGAGGGGGGGAACACTGAAGCTTTCTTT. The chain couples TRBV18 to TRBJ1-1, with D possibly TRBD1 on 6 matching bases. CDR3 length: 17 residues. Germline CDR1 is KGHSH and CDR2 is LQKENI. Trimming pared 6 bases from V and 1 base from J, leaving 21 bases between.